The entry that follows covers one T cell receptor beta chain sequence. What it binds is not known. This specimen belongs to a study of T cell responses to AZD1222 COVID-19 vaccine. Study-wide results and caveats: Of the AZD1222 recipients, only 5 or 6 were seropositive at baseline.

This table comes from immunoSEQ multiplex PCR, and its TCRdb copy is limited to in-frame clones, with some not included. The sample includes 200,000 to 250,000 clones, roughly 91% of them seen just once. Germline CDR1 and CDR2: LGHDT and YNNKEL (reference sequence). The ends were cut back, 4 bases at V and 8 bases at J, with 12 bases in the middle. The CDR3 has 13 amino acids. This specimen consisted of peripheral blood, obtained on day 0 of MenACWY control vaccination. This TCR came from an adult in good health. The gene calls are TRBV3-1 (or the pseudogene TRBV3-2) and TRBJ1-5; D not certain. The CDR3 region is CASSLDPIEPQHF. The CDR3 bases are TGTGCCAGCAGCCTCGATCCAATCGAGCCCCAGCATTTT.